Below, 8 T cell receptor beta chains from the same sample are listed, as sequenced in a study of cytomegalovirus exposure and HLA in healthy donors (TCRdb year 2017). Receptors were amplified or captured by the immunoSEQ multiplex PCR assay. For the multiplex PCR, a mixture combining 60 forward primers for TCR Vbeta segments and 13 reverse primers for TCR Jbeta segments was used. Held by TCRdb, this immuneACCESS table contains in-frame sequences only and omits some clones. Under half of the omission traces to an unresolved V gene where checked; the cause of the rest is unknown. The sample table holds some 150,000 clones, of which 80% were seen once. 5.1% of the sample is held by the ten biggest clonotypes. Input material: PBMCs. The receptor set was obtained from a male donor in good health and CMV-seronegative.

The chain employs TRBV25-1 and TRBJ1-6; D gene unclear. This CDR3 has 16 residues. Germline V CDR1 and CDR2: MGHDK, SYGVNS. V lost 7 bases and J lost 0, with 13 bases in between. The CDR3 region is CASTRAGSSYNSPLHF. The CDR3 nucleotides read TGTGCCAGCACTCGGGCGGGGAGCTCCTATAATTCACCCCTCCACTTT.

The V and J genes are TRBV27 and TRBJ1-4, with D tentatively TRBD1 (6 bases). The CDR3 spans 13 residues. Germline assignment: CDR1 MNHEY and CDR2 SMNVEV (reference sequence). The germline V and J ends were trimmed by 8 bases and 4 bases, with 11 bases remaining between them. The CDR3 sequence: CASQDSYNEKLFF. CDR3 DNA sequence: TGTGCCAGCCAGGACAGTTATAATGAAAAACTGTTTTTT.

This clone was observed a single time. The gene calls are TRBV5-1 and TRBJ2-3; TRBD2 is a possible D gene (6 bases). CDR1 is SGHRS and CDR2 is YFSETQ in the germline V gene. Trimming took 3 bases from V and 2 from J, leaving 13 bases between them. The CDR3 loop spans 15 amino acids. This chain's CDR3 is CASSYTSRFTDTQYF. The CDR3 DNA is TGCGCCAGCAGCTATACTAGCCGGTTCACAGATACGCAGTATTTT.

The chain links TRBV7-9 to TRBJ2-6; perhaps TRBD2 as D (5 bases). Looked up from germline, CDR1 is SEHNR and CDR2 is FQNEAQ (reference sequence). The CDR3 runs 14 residues. The CDR3 region has the DNA TGTGTCGGAGAGGGTTGGTCTGGGGCCAACGTCCTGACTTTC. Translating gives CVGEGWSGANVLTF.

This chain links TRBV5-6 with TRBJ2-7; D call uncertain. Germline CDR1 is SGHDT and CDR2 is YYEEEE. The CDR3 extends over 13 amino acids. Trimming removed 4 bases from V and 5 bases from J, with 13 bases in between. The CDR3 bases are TGTGCCAGCAGCCTTCAGGCTTCCCACGAGCAGTACTTC. It encodes CASSLQASHEQYF.

The CDR3 region is CASSYSARGQGGYTF. CDR3 sequence (DNA): TGTGCCAGCAGTTACTCGGCCAGGGGGCAGGGAGGCTACACCTTC. The chain joins TRBV6-5 to TRBJ1-2, with 8 bases matching TRBD1. This CDR3 contains 15 residues. From germline, CDR1 is MNHEY and CDR2 SVGAGI. The ends lost 0 bases at V and 8 bases at J; junction bases unmatched: 8.

This chain uses TRBV12-1 with TRBJ2-7; the D segment call TRBD2 is taken from the table without a DNA check. TRBV12-1 has pseudogene status. The CDR3 sequence is 15 residues long. CDR3 sequence (DNA): TGTGCCAGCAGCCTTATGAGCGGGGGGCCCTACGAGCAGTACTTC. Its translation is CASSLMSGGPYEQYF.

V usage is TRBV9 and J usage is TRBJ1-6, with D possibly TRBD1 on 5 matching bases. V was clipped by 3 bases and J by 10 bases, with 14 bases between them. The CDR3 spans 14 residues. The germline V gene has CDR1 SGDLS and CDR2 YYNGEE. CDR3 DNA sequence: TGTGCCAGCAGCGAACAGGTTGGGGGGTCACCCCTCCACTTT. Translation gives CASSEQVGGSPLHF.